These 8 T cell receptor beta chains originate from one sample sequenced in a study of cytomegalovirus exposure and HLA in healthy donors. PCR was performed using 60 Vbeta and 13 Jbeta primers. Assay: immunoSEQ multiplex PCR; the TCRdb copy retains only in-frame clones and omits some. The repertoire consists of about 120,000 clones, with approximately 10% occurring once and the leading ten covering approximately 4.4%. Sequencing used PBMCs. These receptors originate from a woman under 30 in good health and CMV-seropositive.

Only a few counts were recorded for this clone. The chain employs TRBV6-5 and TRBJ2-1; no clear D. V was trimmed by 7 bases and J by 5 bases, leaving 12 bases between them. CDR1 and CDR2 from the germline V gene are MNHEY and SVGAGI. The CDR3 is 13 amino acids. Written as DNA, the CDR3 is TGTGCCAGCACCGCGGCGTGGAACAATGAGCAGTTCTTC. The encoded protein is CASTAAWNNEQFF.

This clone was counted between two and nine times. The gene calls are TRBV16 and TRBJ2-7; 8 nucleotides agree with TRBD1. Germline assignment: CDR1 KGHSY and CDR2 FQNENV. Trimming at V came to 3 bases and at J to 2 bases, leaving 6 bases not matched to a gene. The length of the CDR3 is 15 residues. In DNA form, the CDR3 reads TGTGCCAGCAGCCATGGCGGACAGGGCACCTACGAGCAGTACTTC. It codes for CASSHGGQGTYEQYF.

V gene TRBV27 combines with J gene TRBJ2-1; D gene ambiguous. V lost 3 bases and J lost 8, with 11 bases in between. In germline, CDR1 is MNHEY, CDR2 SMNVEV (reference sequence). The CDR3 loop spans 13 amino acids. CDR3 nucleotides: TGTGCCAGCAGTTTGGTAGCAAGCGATGAGCAGTTCTTC. Its translation: CASSLVASDEQFF.

The V and J genes are TRBV2 and TRBJ2-3; D is perhaps TRBD2 (6 bases). Germline V gene lookup returns CDR1 SNHLY and CDR2 FYNNEI. Trimming took off 8 bases at V and 7 bases at J, with 13 bases between the two ends. The CDR3 is 12 residues long. The CDR3 is CASLLLAHTQYF. The DNA for the CDR3 is TGTGCCAGCTTGCTACTAGCTCATACGCAGTATTTT. Using reference TRBV2 and TRBJ2-3 for the parts outside the CDR3, the full variable domain is EPEVTQTPSHQVTQMGQEVILRCVPISNHLYFYWYRQILGQKVEFLVSFYNNEISEKSEIFDDQFSVERPDGSNFTLKIRSTKLEDSAMYFCASLLLAHTQYFGPGTRLTVL.

The V gene is TRBV14, the J gene TRBJ2-2, with a weak D call TRBD1 (5 bases). V was cut by 4 bases and J by 1 base, with 10 bases left in between. CDR1 SGHDN and CDR2 FVKESK come from the germline V gene. The CDR3 totals 15 residues. Here the CDR3 reads CASSPVRGNTGELFF. CDR3 coding DNA: TGTGCCAGCAGCCCCGTAAGGGGGAACACCGGGGAGCTGTTTTTT.

The V and J genes are TRBV10-3 and TRBJ1-5; a weak D match, TRBD1 (5 bases). The CDR3 is 14 residues long. Germline-derived CDR1 and CDR2 are ENHRY and SYGVKD. Trimming pared 2 bases from V and 3 bases from J, leaving 8 bases between. The CDR3 loop is CAISEDRNNQPQHF. CDR3 in DNA: TGTGCCATCAGTGAGGACAGAAACAATCAGCCCCAGCATTTT.

V usage is TRBV7-2 and J usage is TRBJ2-3; 10 bases fit TRBD2. The CDR3 consists of 16 residues. Germline CDR1 SGHTA, CDR2 FQGNSA. V lost 2 bases and J lost 10; bases outside the gene matches: 12. The CDR3 DNA follows: TGTGCCAGCAGCTTACAGGCTAGCGGGAGAGTAAGAGCGCAGTATTTT. This codes for CASSLQASGRVRAQYF.

The chain carries TRBV6-5 and TRBJ1-1; 8 nucleotides match TRBD1. V was clipped by 4 bases and J by 9 bases; unmatched bases: 10. This CDR3 has 14 residues. Germline assignment: CDR1 MNHEY and CDR2 SVGAGI. The CDR3 DNA reads TGTGCCAGCAGTTCCCGGCCAACAGGGGGGAAAGCTTTCTTT. This encodes CASSSRPTGGKAFF.